These 5 T cell receptor beta chains were all obtained from the same sample, sequenced in a study of blood T cell repertoires in COVID-19. The repertoire was sequenced with immunoSEQ multiplex PCR; TCRdb's copy has only in-frame clones and lacks some. The sample has just over 300,000 clones; around 91% are singletons. Specimen: PBMCs or T cells enriched from blood (not recorded which). Receptor source: a woman aged 40-49 years who had recovered from COVID-19.

This chain links TRBV13 with TRBJ2-5; 11 bases match TRBD2. The germline V gene encodes CDR1 PRHDT and CDR2 FYEKMQ (reference sequence). The CDR3 runs to 17 residues. The junction had 13 bases not matched to a gene; V was cut back by 5 bases and J by 5 bases. The CDR3 DNA reads TGTGCCAGCAGCCCACGGTTTAGCGGGAGGGTAGGGGAGACCCAGTACTTC. As protein: CASSPRFSGRVGETQYF.

The CDR3 DNA reads TGTGCCAGTAGTAGGGGCGGGACTGGGCCATACGAGCAGTACTTC. Translating gives CASSRGGTGPYEQYF. The rearrangement links TRBV19 to TRBJ2-7; a weak D match, TRBD2 (6 bases). The V end was cut by 4 bases, the J end by 4 bases, with 17 bases between. CDR3 length: 15 amino acids. Germline V gene lookup returns CDR1 LNHDA and CDR2 SQIVND (reference sequence).

This chain uses TRBV4-3 with TRBJ1-6; 8 positions agree with TRBD1. With 4 bases clipped from V and 9 bases from J, the junction kept 5 bases outside the gene matches. CDR1 is LGHNA, CDR2 YSLEER, per germline. The CDR3 runs 14 residues. CDR3 DNA: TGCGCCAGCAGCCCGGACAGGGCAGGTTCACCCCTCCACTTT. This sequence encodes CASSPDRAGSPLHF.

This chain joins TRBV19 and TRBJ2-7, with TRBD2 matching 10 bases. Germline V gene sequence: CDR1 LNHDA, CDR2 SQIVND (reference sequence). J lost 3 bases, V lost 6 bases, and 8 bases had no gene match. This CDR3 comprises 15 residues. This CDR3 reads CASSPRTSGNYEQYF. CDR3 in DNA: TGTGCCAGTAGCCCTCGGACTAGCGGAAACTACGAGCAGTACTTC. The full variable domain, rest sourced from reference TRBV19 and TRBJ2-7, is DGGITQSPKYLFRKEGQNVTLSCEQNLNHDAMYWYRQDPGQGLRLIYYSQIVNDFQKGDIAEGYSVSREKKESFPLTVTSAQKNPTAFYLCASSPRTSGNYEQYFGPGTRLTVT.

Worth noting for this clone: In the same sample, other DNA sequences code for this CDR3. The chain joins TRBV30 to TRBJ1-1; TRBD1 is a possible D gene (6 bases). Germline CDR1 GTSNPN, CDR2 SVGIG (reference sequence). V lost 3 bases and J 3 bases, leaving 11 bases between the germline ends. The CDR3 covers 13 residues. The CDR3 region is CAWSFGQYTEAFF. In nucleotides, the CDR3 is TGTGCCTGGAGCTTCGGACAGTACACTGAAGCTTTCTTT.